This T cell receptor (beta chain) was obtained from a study of OX40 agonist ivuxolimab in advanced cancers. A word on this clone: Its matching antigen is unknown.

Study-wide results and caveats: Circulating CD4+ and CD8+ T cells showed clonal expansion by week 6 at 0.1 to 3.0 mg/kg.

Sequencing used immunoSEQ multiplex PCR; TCRdb keeps in-frame clones, though not all of them. Altogether 100,000 or so clones are present, around 85% being singletons, with the ten largest covering around 5.9%. Germline V gene lookup returns CDR1 SGHVS and CDR2 FQNEAQ. V lost 4 bases and J 3 bases, leaving 16 bases between the germline ends. The CDR3 has 16 amino acids. The sequence derives from an adult with an advanced solid tumor such as melanoma, head and neck, liver or kidney cancer. The sample was CD4+ or CD8+ T cells sorted from blood, taken in a trial of the OX40 agonist ivuxolimab. J is TRBJ1-3 and V is TRBV7-8; no clear D. For the CDR3, the DNA is TGTGCCAGCAGCTCGTTGGCCGAGGTAGTTGGAAACACCATATATTTT. Translating gives CASSSLAEVVGNTIYF.